The 28 T cell receptor beta chains below were found in one sample sequenced in a study of T cells after yellow fever vaccination. TCRdb passed the 5' RACE reads through MiXCR, listing each CDR3 protein once. The sample has around 550,000 distinct CDR3 sequences, 15% to 20% seen once; the top ten hold approximately 14%. The sequencing used PBMCs, collected 15 days after the yellow fever booster vaccination. These receptors were collected from a man aged 25-45 years who received the YFV17D yellow fever vaccine.

The sample holds a few counts of this clonotype. The J gene is TRBJ1-1, the V gene TRBV4-2, with D unresolved. Germline-derived CDR1 and CDR2 are LGHNA and YNFKEQ. The V end lost 0 bases, the J end lost 5 bases, and 13 bases lay between the germline ends. This CDR3 region has 15 residues. The DNA of the CDR3 is TGTGCCAGCAGCCAAGATCCGTCCTTCGTTACTGAAGCTTTCTTT. Translating gives CASSQDPSFVTEAFF.

This clonotype occurred a few times. This chain connects TRBV20-1 to TRBJ1-2; D is unclear. Trimming left V 4 bases short and J 2 bases short, with 8 bases between. The CDR3 loop spans 12 amino acids. CDR1 and CDR2 from the germline V gene are DFQATT and SNEGSKA (reference sequence). DNA of the CDR3: TGCAGTGCTAAAACAGAGAACTATGGCTACACCTTC. This encodes CSAKTENYGYTF.

This clonotype was seen only a few times. The rearrangement links TRBV13 to TRBJ2-3; 7 bases map to TRBD2. CDR1 PRHDT and CDR2 FYEKMQ come from the germline V gene (reference sequence). Trimming cost V 0 bases and J 1 base; bases outside gene matches: 25. The CDR3 spans 23 residues. CDR3 loop: CASSLGRTGGKGLAVRRTDTQYF. CDR3 nucleotide sequence: TGTGCCAGCAGCTTAGGCCGCACAGGTGGAAAGGGGCTAGCGGTCCGGCGCACAGATACGCAGTATTTT.

There are a few counts of this clonotype. The gene calls are TRBV28 and TRBJ2-6; either TRBD1 or TRBD2 may supply D (5 bases each). V was clipped by 10 bases and J by 4 bases, with 23 bases between them. The CDR3 extends over 17 amino acids. CDR1 and CDR2 from the germline V gene are MDHEN and SYDVKM. The DNA of the CDR3 is TGTGCCACCCTAGGGGAGCAGGGTCTTCGAGGGGCCAACGTCCTGACTTTC. This gives the protein CATLGEQGLRGANVLTF.

J is TRBJ2-2 and V is TRBV3-1, with a tentative D call TRBD1 (5 bases). V was shortened by 11 bases and J by 4 bases, with 26 bases between the two germline ends. The CDR3 length is 17 residues. The germline gives CDR1 LGHDT, CDR2 YNNKEL (reference sequence). Written as DNA, the CDR3 is TGTGCCTCCTCCCAAAGGGGTTGGCAACCGACCACCGGGGAGCTGTTTTTT. This translates into CASSQRGWQPTTGELFF. The full variable domain, in which reference TRBV3-1 and TRBJ2-2 provide the parts outside the CDR3, is DTAVSQTPKYLVTQMGNDKSIKCEQNLGHDTMYWYKQDSKKFLKIMFSYNNKELIINETVPNRFSPKSPDKAHLNLHINSLELGDSAVYFCASSQRGWQPTTGELFFGEGSRLTVL.

The rearrangement links TRBV29-1 to TRBJ2-7; no definite D call. The germline V gene encodes CDR1 SQVTM and CDR2 ANQGSEA. The length of the CDR3 is 12 residues. V lost 4 bases, J lost 4 bases, and 11 bases lay in between. CDR3 residues: CSVVALSYEQYF. The CDR3 bases are TGCAGCGTTGTAGCTTTGTCTTACGAGCAGTACTTC.

The chain is built from TRBV28 and TRBJ2-7, with TRBD1 matching over 7 bases. Trimming took 5 bases from V and 3 from J; bases not matched to a gene: 10. The CDR3 is 15 amino acids. CDR1 and CDR2 from the germline V gene are MDHEN and SYDVKM. The CDR3 sequence is CASSLTGVSLYEQYF. The CDR3 DNA follows: TGTGCCAGCAGTCTCACAGGGGTGTCCCTCTACGAGCAGTACTTC.

This clonotype was found a few times. The chain recombines TRBV5-1 with TRBJ2-3; 8 bases match TRBD1. There are 15 residues in the CDR3. The V gene's germline CDR1 is SGHRS and CDR2 YFSETQ. Trimming at V came to 9 bases and at J to 3 bases, leaving 12 bases not matched to a gene. As DNA, the CDR3 is TGCGCCACCCAGACAGGGGACCTTTCGACAGATACGCAGTATTTT. This gives the protein CATQTGDLSTDTQYF.

This clonotype occurred a few times. The V call is TRBV6-6, the J call TRBJ2-7, with D uncertain. Trimming left V 2 bases short and J 3 bases short, with 8 bases between. This CDR3 has 13 amino acids. The germline V gene has CDR1 MNHNY and CDR2 SVGAGI (reference sequence). The CDR3 DNA sequence: TGTGCCAGCAGTTACAGCCTTTTCTACGAGCAGTACTTC. Residues: CASSYSLFYEQYF.

This clonotype was counted between two and nine times. The chain recombines TRBV27 with TRBJ2-7, with TRBD2 as a possible D gene (7 bases). Per the germline V gene, CDR1 is MNHEY and CDR2 is SMNVEV (reference sequence). The V gene lost 6 bases and the J gene lost 4 bases, with 16 bases spanning the gap. CDR3 length equals 14 residues. CDR3 loop: CASSPGGGGYEQYF. The CDR3 nucleotides are TGTGCCAGCAGCCCGGGAGGAGGGGGGTACGAGCAGTACTTC.

This rearrangement joins TRBV20-1 to TRBJ2-1, with no clear D. The V gene's germline CDR1 is DFQATT and CDR2 SNEGSKA (reference sequence). V was pared by 1 base and J by 7 bases, with 5 bases between. CDR3 length equals 11 residues. CDR3 nucleotide sequence: TGCAGTGCTAGAGTCATGAATGAGCAGTTCTTC. The encoded protein is CSARVMNEQFF.

The gene calls are TRBV5-1 and TRBJ2-1; D is ambiguous. The germline V and J ends were trimmed by 0 bases and 0 bases, with 10 bases remaining between them. From germline, CDR1 is SGHRS and CDR2 YFSETQ. This CDR3 has 16 amino acids. The CDR3 nucleotides are TGCGCCAGCAGCTTGGGCCCGGCTAGCTCCTACAATGAGCAGTTCTTC. Protein product: CASSLGPASSYNEQFF.

The sample holds a few counts of this clonotype. This chain uses TRBV29-1 with TRBJ2-3; D not resolved. This CDR3 spans 16 amino acids. Deletions cut 3 bases from V and 0 bases from J, with 16 bases between. Germline V CDR1 and CDR2: SQVTM, ANQGSEA. CDR3 nucleotide sequence: TGCAGCGTTGACCCCCCCGAGACCGCTAGCACAGATACGCAGTATTTT. It specifies CSVDPPETASTDTQYF.

This chain links TRBV4-3 with TRBJ2-2; D gene ambiguous. Germline values: CDR1 LGHNA, CDR2 YSLEER. V was pared by 0 bases and J by 6 bases, with 11 bases between. This CDR3 has 15 residues. CDR3 sequence: CASSQEGSYAGELFF. CDR3 in DNA: TGCGCCAGCAGCCAAGAGGGCTCCTACGCCGGGGAGCTGTTTTTT.

This clonotype was observed a few times. The chain links TRBV18 to TRBJ2-7; 8 nucleotides align to TRBD2. Trimming at V came to 4 bases and at J to 3 bases, leaving 8 bases not matched to a gene. This CDR3 contains 15 residues. Germline lookup yields CDR1 KGHSH and CDR2 LQKENI. The DNA of the CDR3 is TGTGCCAGCTCACGTCCACGGACTAGCTTCTACGAGCAGTACTTC. Protein product: CASSRPRTSFYEQYF.

The chain recombines TRBV20-1 with TRBJ1-2; the match to TRBD1 covers 7 bases. Germline CDR1 and CDR2: DFQATT and SNEGSKA (reference sequence). This CDR3 contains 11 residues. This CDR3 reads CRTGTRNGYTF. As DNA, the CDR3 is TGCAGGACAGGGACTAGGAATGGCTACACCTTC.

The rearrangement uses TRBV7-2 and TRBJ2-1; D possibly corresponds to TRBD2 (6 bases). Germline V gene data show CDR1 as SGHTA and CDR2 as FQGNSA. The CDR3 runs 15 residues. Trimming shortened V by 5 bases and J by 0 bases, and 11 bases separated the two germline ends. In DNA, the CDR3 is TGTGCCAGCAGCCCCCGGACTATCTCCTACAATGAGCAGTTCTTC. This codes for CASSPRTISYNEQFF. The full variable domain, its missing parts supplied by reference TRBV7-2 and TRBJ2-1, is GAGVSQSPSNKVTEKGKDVELRCDPISGHTALYWYRQSLGQGLEFLIYFQGNSAPDKSGLPSDRFSAERTGGSVSTLTIQRTQQEDSAVYLCASSPRTISYNEQFFGPGTRLTVL.

This clonotype has just a few counts. The chain combines TRBV20-1 with TRBJ1-2, with TRBD1 matching 8 bases. The CDR3 is made up of 14 amino acids. Germline V gene lookup returns CDR1 DFQATT and CDR2 SNEGSKA (reference sequence). The V gene end was trimmed by 3 bases and the J gene end by 1 base; junction bases not matched to a gene: 4. CDR3 amino acids: CSASRQGSNYGYTF. The CDR3 region has the DNA TGCAGTGCTAGCCGACAGGGGAGTAACTATGGCTACACCTTC.

In this sample, this clonotype turned up a few times. V gene TRBV6-1 combines with J gene TRBJ1-2; D is uncertain. This CDR3 region has 13 residues. Germline CDR1 reads MNHNS; CDR2 reads SASEGT. V lost 0 bases to trimming and J lost 8 bases, with 10 bases between them. In DNA, the CDR3 is TGTGCCAGCAGTGAAGCCCTAGTTGGGGGCTACACCTTC. Translation: CASSEALVGGYTF.

Only a few counts were recorded for this clonotype. The chain has TRBV25-1 and TRBJ2-7; D might be TRBD1 (6 bases). Germline V CDR1 and CDR2: MGHDK, SYGVNS. The ends were cut back, 1 base at V and 7 bases at J, with 17 bases in the middle. The CDR3 is 15 residues long. The CDR3 loop reads CASSEFLGGVEEQYF. In DNA form, the CDR3 reads TGTGCCAGCAGTGAATTCCTAGGGGGAGTTGAGGAGCAGTACTTC.

This clonotype turned up a few times. The chain joins TRBV16 to TRBJ2-7; 7 bases agree with TRBD2. V lost 0 bases to trimming and J lost 3 bases; unmatched junction nucleotides: 5. The CDR3 loop spans 15 amino acids. Germline V CDR1 and CDR2: KGHSY, FQNENV. As DNA, the CDR3 is TGTGCCAGCAGCCAATCCGCGGGAGCACTCTACGAGCAGTACTTC. This encodes CASSQSAGALYEQYF.

The gene calls are TRBV18 and TRBJ1-4, with D possibly TRBD1 on 6 matching bases. The V end was cut by 5 bases, the J end by 0 bases, with 7 bases between. The germline V gene has CDR1 KGHSH and CDR2 LQKENI. The CDR3 covers 14 residues. CDR3 coding DNA: TGTGCCAGCTCAGAGGGGGCAACTAATGAAAAACTGTTTTTT. Translated, it gives CASSEGATNEKLFF.

The chain uses TRBV18 and TRBJ2-7; 9 nucleotides match TRBD2. The CDR3 sequence is 17 residues long. J lost 4 bases, V lost 3 bases, and 13 bases had no gene match. The germline V gene encodes CDR1 KGHSH and CDR2 LQKENI. The CDR3 reads CASSPLGVAGVHYEQYF. DNA for the CDR3: TGTGCCAGCTCACCTTTAGGGGTAGCGGGAGTGCATTACGAGCAGTACTTC.

The chain links TRBV5-1 to TRBJ2-1; no clear D gene. CDR1 and CDR2 (germline): SGHRS, YFSETQ. CDR3 length: 13 residues. The germline V and J ends were trimmed by 0 bases and 4 bases, with 5 bases remaining between them. The CDR3 here is CASSLGMYNEQFF. For the CDR3, the DNA is TGCGCCAGCAGCTTGGGAATGTACAATGAGCAGTTCTTC.

The chain joins TRBV12-3 or TRBV12-4 to TRBJ2-1; 8 bases agree with TRBD1. Losses at the gene ends were 6 bases for V and 5 bases for J; bases not matched to a gene: 6. The CDR3 spans 14 residues. CDR3 loop: CASSQATGDNEQFF. As DNA, the CDR3 is TGTGCCAGCAGCCAAGCGACAGGGGACAATGAGCAGTTCTTC.

Note on this clonotype: An end of the junction differs from the germline gene, which may be a read error. V and J are TRBV5-1 and TRBJ2-1, with D uncertain. This CDR3 spans 15 amino acids. Germline lookup yields CDR1 SGHRS and CDR2 YFSETQ. The DNA for the CDR3 is TGCGCCAGCAGCTTTCAAGGTAATCCCTACGATGAGCAGTTCTTC. As protein: CASSFQGNPYDEQFF.

This clonotype was seen many times. The chain links TRBV7-8 to TRBJ1-1; a possible D gene is TRBD1 (5 bases). CDR3 length: 14 amino acids. Germline V lookup: CDR1 SGHVS, CDR2 FQNEAQ. The V end was cut by 1 base, the J end by 4 bases, with 10 bases between. CDR3 in amino acids: CASSLVGGSTEAFF. CDR3 bases: TGTGCCAGCAGCTTAGTGGGGGGGAGCACTGAAGCTTTCTTT.

A remark on this clonotype: A read error may account for a junction end that differs from germline. This chain joins TRBV7-7 and TRBJ2-1, with TRBD2 matching 7 bases. The germline V gene encodes CDR1 SSHAT and CDR2 FNYEAQ (reference sequence). The CDR3 loop spans 14 amino acids. The CDR3 DNA sequence: TGTGCTAGCAGCTTATCGGCGGGAGCACTTGAGCAGTTCTTC. Protein sequence: CASSLSAGALEQFF.